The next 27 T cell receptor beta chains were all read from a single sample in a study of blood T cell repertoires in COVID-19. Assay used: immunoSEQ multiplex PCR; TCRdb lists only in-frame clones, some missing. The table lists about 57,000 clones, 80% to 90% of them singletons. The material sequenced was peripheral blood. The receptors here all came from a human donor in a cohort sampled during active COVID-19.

The CDR3 DNA reads TGTGCCAGCAGCGAGGGGAACACATGGGGAGGAGATGAGCAGTTCTTC. Translation: CASSEGNTWGGDEQFF. This chain joins TRBV7-8 and TRBJ2-1; D might be TRBD2 (6 bases). The CDR3 has 16 amino acids. V lost 5 bases and J lost 8, with 22 bases in between. Germline assignment: CDR1 SGHVS and CDR2 FQNEAQ.

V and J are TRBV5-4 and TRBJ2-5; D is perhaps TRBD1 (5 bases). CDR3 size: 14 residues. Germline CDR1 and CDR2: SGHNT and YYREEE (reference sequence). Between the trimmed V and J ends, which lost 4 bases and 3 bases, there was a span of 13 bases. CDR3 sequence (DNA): TGTGCCAGCAGCCTTTACAGGACCGAAGAGACCCAGTACTTC. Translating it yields CASSLYRTEETQYF.

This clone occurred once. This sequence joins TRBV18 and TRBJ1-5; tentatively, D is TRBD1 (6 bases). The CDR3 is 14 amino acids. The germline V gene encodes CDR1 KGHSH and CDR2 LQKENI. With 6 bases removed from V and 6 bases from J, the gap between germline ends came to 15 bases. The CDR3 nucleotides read TGTGCCAGCTCCAAGGACAGCAAGGGTCAGCCCCAGCATTTT. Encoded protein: CASSKDSKGQPQHF.

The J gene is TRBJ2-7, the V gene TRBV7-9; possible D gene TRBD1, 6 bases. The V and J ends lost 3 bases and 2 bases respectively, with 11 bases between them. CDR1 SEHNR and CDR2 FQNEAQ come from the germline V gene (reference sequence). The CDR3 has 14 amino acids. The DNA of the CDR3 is TGTGCCAGCAGCTTCGACAGGTTCCCCTACGAGCAGTACTTC. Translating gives CASSFDRFPYEQYF.

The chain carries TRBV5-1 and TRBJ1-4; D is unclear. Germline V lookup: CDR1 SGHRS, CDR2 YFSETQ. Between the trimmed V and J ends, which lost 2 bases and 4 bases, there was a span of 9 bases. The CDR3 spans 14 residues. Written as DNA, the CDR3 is TGCGCCAGCAGCTTAGAACAAGTTAATGAAAAACTGTTTTTT. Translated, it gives CASSLEQVNEKLFF.

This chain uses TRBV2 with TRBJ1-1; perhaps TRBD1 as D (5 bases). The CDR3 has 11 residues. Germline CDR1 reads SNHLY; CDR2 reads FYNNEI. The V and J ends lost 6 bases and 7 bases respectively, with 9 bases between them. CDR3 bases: TGTGCCAGCAGGCGGACAAATGAAGCTTTCTTT. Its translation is CASRRTNEAFF.

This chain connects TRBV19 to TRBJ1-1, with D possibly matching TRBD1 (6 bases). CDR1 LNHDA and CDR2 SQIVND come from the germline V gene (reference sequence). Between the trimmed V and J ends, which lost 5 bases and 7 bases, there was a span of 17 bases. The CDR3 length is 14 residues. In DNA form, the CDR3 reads TGTGCCAGTAGTCCCGTAACAGGGCTTGGTGAAGCTTTCTTT. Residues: CASSPVTGLGEAFF.

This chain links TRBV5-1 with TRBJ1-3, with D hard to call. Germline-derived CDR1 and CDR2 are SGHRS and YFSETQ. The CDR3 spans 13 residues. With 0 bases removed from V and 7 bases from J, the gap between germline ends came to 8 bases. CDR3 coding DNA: TGCGCCAGCAGCTTGGGACTTTCGAACACCATATATTTT. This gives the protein CASSLGLSNTIYF. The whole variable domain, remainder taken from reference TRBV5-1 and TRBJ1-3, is KAGVTQTPRYLIKTRGQQVTLSCSPISGHRSVSWYQQTPGQGLQFLFEYFSETQRNKGNFPGRFSGRQFSNSRSEMNVSTLELGDSALYLCASSLGLSNTIYFGEGSWLTVV.

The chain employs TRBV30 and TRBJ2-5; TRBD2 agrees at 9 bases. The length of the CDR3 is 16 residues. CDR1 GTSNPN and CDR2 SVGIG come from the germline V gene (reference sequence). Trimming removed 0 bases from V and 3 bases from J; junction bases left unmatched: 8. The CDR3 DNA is TGTGCCTGGAGTGTACTGGCGGGAGGGATAAAAGAGACCCAGTACTTC. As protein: CAWSVLAGGIKETQYF.

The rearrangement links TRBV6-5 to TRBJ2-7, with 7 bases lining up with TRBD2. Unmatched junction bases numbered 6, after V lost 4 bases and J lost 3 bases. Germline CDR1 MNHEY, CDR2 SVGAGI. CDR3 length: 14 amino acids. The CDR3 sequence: CASSSPGTNYEQYF. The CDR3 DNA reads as TGTGCCAGCAGTTCCCCGGGGACTAACTACGAGCAGTACTTC.

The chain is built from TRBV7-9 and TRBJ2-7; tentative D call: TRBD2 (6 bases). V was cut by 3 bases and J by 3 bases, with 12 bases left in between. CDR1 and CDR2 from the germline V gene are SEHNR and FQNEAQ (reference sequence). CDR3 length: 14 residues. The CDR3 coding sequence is TGTGCCAGCAGCTTGGGGGGAGCCGTCTACGAGCAGTACTTC. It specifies CASSLGGAVYEQYF.

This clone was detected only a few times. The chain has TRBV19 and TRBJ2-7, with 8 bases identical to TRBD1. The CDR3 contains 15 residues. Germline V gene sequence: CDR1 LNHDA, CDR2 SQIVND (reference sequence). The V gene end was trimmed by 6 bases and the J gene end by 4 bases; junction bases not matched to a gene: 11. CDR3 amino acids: CASRYGGQGAYEQYF. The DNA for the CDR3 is TGTGCCAGTAGATATGGGGGCCAGGGGGCTTACGAGCAGTACTTC.

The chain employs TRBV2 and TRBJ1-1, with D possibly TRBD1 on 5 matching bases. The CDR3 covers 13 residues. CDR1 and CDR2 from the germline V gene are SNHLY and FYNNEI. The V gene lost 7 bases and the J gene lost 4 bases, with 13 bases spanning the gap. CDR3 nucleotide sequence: TGTGCCAGCAAGGGGCCCAGGGTCACTGAAGCTTTCTTT. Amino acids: CASKGPRVTEAFF.

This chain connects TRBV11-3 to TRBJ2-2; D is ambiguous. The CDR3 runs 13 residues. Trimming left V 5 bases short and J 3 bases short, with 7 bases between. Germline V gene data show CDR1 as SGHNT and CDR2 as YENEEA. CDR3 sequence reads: CASSRSDTGELFF. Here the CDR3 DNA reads TGTGCCAGCAGCCGATCGGACACCGGGGAGCTGTTTTTT.

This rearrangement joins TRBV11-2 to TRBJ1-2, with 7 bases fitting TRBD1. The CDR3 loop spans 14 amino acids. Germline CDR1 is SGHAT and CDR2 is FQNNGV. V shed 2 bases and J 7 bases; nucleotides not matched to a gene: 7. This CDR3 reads CASSLNRGDAGYTF. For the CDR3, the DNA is TGTGCCAGCAGCTTAAACAGGGGAGACGCTGGCTACACCTTC.

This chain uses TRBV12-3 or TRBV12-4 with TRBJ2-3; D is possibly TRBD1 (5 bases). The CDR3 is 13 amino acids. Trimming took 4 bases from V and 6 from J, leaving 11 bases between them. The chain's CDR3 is CASSSQGMDTQYF. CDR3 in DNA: TGTGCCAGCAGTTCTCAGGGCATGGATACGCAGTATTTT.

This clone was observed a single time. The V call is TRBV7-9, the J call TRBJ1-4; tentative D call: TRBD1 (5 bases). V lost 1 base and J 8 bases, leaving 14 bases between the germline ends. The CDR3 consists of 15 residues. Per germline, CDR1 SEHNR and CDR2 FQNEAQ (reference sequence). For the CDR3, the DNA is TGTGCCAGCAGCTTAGGTTCAGGGTTAGAGGAAAAACTGTTTTTT. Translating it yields CASSLGSGLEEKLFF.

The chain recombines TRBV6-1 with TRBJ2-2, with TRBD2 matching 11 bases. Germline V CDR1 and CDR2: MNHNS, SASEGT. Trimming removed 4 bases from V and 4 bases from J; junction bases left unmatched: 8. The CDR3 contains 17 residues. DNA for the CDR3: TGTGCCAGCAGTGGCGATAGACTAGCGGGACTCACCGGGGAGCTGTTTTTT. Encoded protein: CASSGDRLAGLTGELFF.

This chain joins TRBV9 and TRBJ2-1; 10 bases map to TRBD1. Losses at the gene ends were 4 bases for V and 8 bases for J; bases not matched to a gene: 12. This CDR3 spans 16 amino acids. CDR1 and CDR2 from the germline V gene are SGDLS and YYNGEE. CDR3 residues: CASSPYGQGGEYEQFF. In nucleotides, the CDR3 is TGTGCCAGCAGCCCCTACGGACAGGGGGGAGAGTATGAGCAGTTCTTC.

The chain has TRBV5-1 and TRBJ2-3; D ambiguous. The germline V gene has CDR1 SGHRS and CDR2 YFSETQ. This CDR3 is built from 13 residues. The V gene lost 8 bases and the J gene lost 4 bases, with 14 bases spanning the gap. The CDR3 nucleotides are TGCGCCAGTTCTTCGACTGAGGCAGATACGCAGTATTTT. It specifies CASSSTEADTQYF.

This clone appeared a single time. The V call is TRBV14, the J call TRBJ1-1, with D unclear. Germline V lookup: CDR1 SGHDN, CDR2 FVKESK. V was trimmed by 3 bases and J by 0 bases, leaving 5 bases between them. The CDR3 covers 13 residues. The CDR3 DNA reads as TGTGCCAGCAGCCACCAATTGAACACTGAAGCTTTCTTT. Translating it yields CASSHQLNTEAFF.

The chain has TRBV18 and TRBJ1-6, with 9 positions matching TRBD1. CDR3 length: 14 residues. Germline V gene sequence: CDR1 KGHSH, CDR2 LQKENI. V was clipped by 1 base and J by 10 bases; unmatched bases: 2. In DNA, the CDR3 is TGTGCCAGCTCACCACGACAGGGGGACTCACCCCTCCACTTT. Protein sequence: CASSPRQGDSPLHF.

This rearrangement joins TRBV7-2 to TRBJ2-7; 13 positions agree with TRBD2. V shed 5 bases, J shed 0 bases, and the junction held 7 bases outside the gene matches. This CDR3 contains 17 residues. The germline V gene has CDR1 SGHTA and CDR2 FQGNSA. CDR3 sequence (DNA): TGTGCCAGCAGCCTGACTAGCGGGGGGCCGAGCTCCTACGAGCAGTACTTC. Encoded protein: CASSLTSGGPSSYEQYF.

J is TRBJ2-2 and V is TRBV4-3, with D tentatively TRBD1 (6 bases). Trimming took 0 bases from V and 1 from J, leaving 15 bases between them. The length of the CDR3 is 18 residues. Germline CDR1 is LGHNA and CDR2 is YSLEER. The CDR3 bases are TGCGCCAGCAGCCAAGATTACCCAGGGGCCCAGAACACCGGGGAGCTGTTTTTT. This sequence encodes CASSQDYPGAQNTGELFF.

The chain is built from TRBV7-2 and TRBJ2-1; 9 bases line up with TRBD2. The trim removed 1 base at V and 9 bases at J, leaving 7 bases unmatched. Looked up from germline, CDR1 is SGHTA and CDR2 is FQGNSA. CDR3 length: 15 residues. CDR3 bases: TGTGCCAGCAGCTTAGGTCCCGCGGGGGGGTCTGAGCAGTTCTTC. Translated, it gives CASSLGPAGGSEQFF.

CDR3: CASSLAGGQETQYF. The CDR3, as DNA: TGTGCCAGTAGTTTAGCGGGGGGACAAGAGACCCAGTACTTC. The chain combines TRBV19 with TRBJ2-5; 10 nucleotides line up with TRBD2. Germline V gene data show CDR1 as LNHDA and CDR2 as SQIVND (reference sequence). The ends lost 5 bases at V and 2 bases at J; junction bases unmatched: 2. There are 14 residues in the CDR3.

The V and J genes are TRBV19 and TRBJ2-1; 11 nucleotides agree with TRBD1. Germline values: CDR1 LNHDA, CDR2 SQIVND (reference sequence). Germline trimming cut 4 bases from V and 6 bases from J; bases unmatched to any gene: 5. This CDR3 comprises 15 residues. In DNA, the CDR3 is TGTGCCAGTAGTACCGGGACAGGGGGGTCCAATGAGCAGTTCTTC. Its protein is CASSTGTGGSNEQFF.